This TCR beta chain came from a study of T cell changes during pregnancy in multiple sclerosis. This table comes from immunoSEQ multiplex PCR, and its TCRdb copy is limited to in-frame clones, with some not included. This sample has tens of thousands of clones, with 80% to 95% found just once. V lost 2 bases, J lost 3 bases, and 6 bases stayed unmatched. The germline CDR1 and CDR2 sequences are GTSNPN and SVGIG (reference sequence). The CDR3 sequence is 15 residues long. The chain employs TRBV30 and TRBJ2-4; 8 bases agree with TRBD2. The material was CD4+ T cells from peripheral blood mononuclear cells, obtained in the third trimester of pregnancy. The sequence was obtained from a female donor with multiple sclerosis, enrolled in a pregnancy study. The CDR3 DNA reads TGTGCCTGGAGTCGGGGGGGGAGTGGCAAAAACATTCAGTACTTC. Amino acid sequence: CAWSRGGSGKNIQYF.